The entry that follows covers one T cell receptor beta chain sequence. Its antigen is not known. These data come from a study of PD-1 blockade in classical Hodgkin lymphoma. After removal of 4 bases from V and 6 bases from J, the junction contained 7 bases not matched to a gene. The CDR3 sequence is 16 residues long. Germline V gives CDR1 MGHRA, CDR2 YSYEKL. Generated by immunoSEQ multiplex PCR, the TCRdb table keeps only in-frame clones and is missing some. The sample carries 25,000 to 35,000 clones, 94% recorded once. Points from the study as a whole: The authors have not defined what causes the repertoire differences, possibly disease activity or prior therapy. Newly diagnosed patients had baseline TCR diversity that was reportedly lower than that of healthy donors.

This sample's time point: newly diagnosed, previously untreated cHL patient sample. Newly diagnosed classical Hodgkin lymphoma PBMCs, still untreated, provided the comparison samples. The sequence was obtained from a human donor with classical Hodgkin lymphoma. Sample: peripheral blood mononuclear cells (PBMCs). The chain combines TRBV4-1 with TRBJ1-5; 12 bases are shared with TRBD1. The CDR3 is CASSLMGQGAIQPQHF. The CDR3 region has the DNA TGCGCCAGCAGCCTGATGGGACAGGGGGCGATTCAGCCCCAGCATTTT.